These T cell receptor beta chains were read from a single sample in a study of CD8 T cells in ankylosing spondylitis. TCRdb itself ran the 5' RACE reads through MiXCR, one entry per CDR3 protein. This table has 250,000 to 350,000 distinct CDR3 sequences, around 19% appearing once. The sequenced material came from blood, either unsorted or a sorted T cell fraction (not recorded which). These receptors all stem from a male donor with ankylosing spondylitis or in good health (not recorded which). Each CDR3 is given with its conserved first and last residue.

j_call v_call cdr3_aa
TRBJ2-3 TRBV5-6 CASSWGSTDTQYF
TRBJ1-5 TRBV15 CATSRGTADQPQHF
TRBJ2-2 TRBV12-3/TRBV12-4 CASSPVIGELFF
TRBJ2-3 TRBV3-1 CASSLGSSTWYF
TRBJ1-3 TRBV14 CASSRDSEPFSGNTIYF
TRBJ2-5 TRBV5-1 CASSLARDLGTQYF
TRBJ2-3 TRBV6-5 CASSYGSTSGRADTQYF
TRBJ1-1 TRBV20-1 CSASDWQVSAFF
TRBJ2-3 TRBV7-3 CASSLGGGRDTQYF
TRBJ1-1 TRBV20-1 CSARAGTANTEAFF
TRBJ2-1 TRBV10-3 CAIRLPGSPYNEQFF
TRBJ2-3 TRBV28 CASTLGGETDTQYF
TRBJ1-6 TRBV12-3/TRBV12-4 CASTGTWNSPLHF
TRBJ2-1 TRBV27 CASIHRTAYSYNEQFF
TRBJ2-2 TRBV5-1 CASSLARGGAANTGELFF
TRBJ2-5 TRBV7-2 CASSPAPWETQYF
TRBJ1-3 TRBV2 CASSTQEGNTIYF
TRBJ1-3 TRBV6-5 CASSYAGAPGNTIYF
TRBJ2-3 TRBV20-1 CSAISLGRTQYF
TRBJ1-5 TRBV24-1 CATSDPGQGDQPQHF
TRBJ1-1 TRBV20-1 CSARDPGWDTEAFF
TRBJ2-1 TRBV6-1 CASTLDRGLYNEQFF
TRBJ2-3 TRBV27 CASSSRLGIKTDTQYF
TRBJ1-5 TRBV5-1 CASSSTGVNQPQHF
TRBJ2-5 TRBV19 CASSLFVYETQYF
TRBJ1-1 TRBV10-3 CAFPNSGVMNTEAFF
TRBJ1-5 TRBV28 CATRKGMINQPQHF
TRBJ2-1 TRBV19 CATKGVGLDSYNEQFF
TRBJ2-1 TRBV12-3/TRBV12-4 CASSPAQAGGNNEQFF
TRBJ2-5 TRBV6-5 CASSLGLAEKKSQYF
TRBJ2-1 TRBV5-6 CASSMVGVQNEQFF
TRBJ2-5 TRBV10-3 CAISESTGSGETQYF
TRBJ2-1 TRBV3-1 CASSPSSGLSYNEQFF
TRBJ1-1 TRBV19 CASSEGARTEAFF
TRBJ1-2 TRBV10-3 CATTGGRGGYTF
TRBJ2-5 TRBV5-1 CASSLMLGQGGETQYF
TRBJ1-5 TRBV10-3 CAISPTGGSDQPQHF
TRBJ2-1 TRBV27 CASQLLGEQFF
TRBJ2-3 TRBV5-1 CASSLAEVDRELESDTDTQYF
TRBJ2-1 TRBV6-5 CASSYRREGRNEQFF
TRBJ2-1 TRBV20-1 CSAQDRLDEQFF
TRBJ1-4 TRBV12-3/TRBV12-4 CASSQTGGFEKLFF
TRBJ1-2 TRBV20-1 CSASTPHRTTNYGYTF
TRBJ1-1 TRBV29-1 CSVQGEVNTEAFF
TRBJ2-1 TRBV12-3/TRBV12-4 CASSPGLGLTYNEQFF
TRBJ2-5 TRBV18 CASSPSGFTERETQYF
TRBJ2-1 TRBV20-1 CSARGQGVLNEQFF
TRBJ1-2 TRBV12-3/TRBV12-4 CASSPDRGAYTF
TRBJ2-2 TRBV3-1 CASSQSGGSGELFF
TRBJ2-2 TRBV12-3/TRBV12-4 CASSLWGSGDLFF
TRBJ2-2 TRBV12-3/TRBV12-4 CASTPRGPNTGELFF